A single sample is the source of the 2 T cell receptor beta chains below, sequenced in a study of T cells in Graves' hyperthyroidism and ophthalmopathy. Researchers took RNA transcripts and amplified the TCR beta CDR3 regions from them. The HTBI primer set drove a first-round RT-PCR of the TCR CDR3. TCRdb reanalysed the multiplex PCR reads using MiXCR and keeps one entry per CDR3 protein. The sample yields roughly 700,000 distinct CDR3 sequences, approximately 40% seen once. Sample: blood. These receptors all stem from a woman between 40 and 55 years old with Graves' hyperthyroidism.

This clonotype was observed at least ten times. The chain employs TRBV7-2 and TRBJ2-5, with D possibly being TRBD2 (5 bases). The CDR3 extends over 16 amino acids. Germline V gene lookup returns CDR1 SGHTA and CDR2 FQGNSA. Deletions cut 3 bases from V and 5 bases from J, with 19 bases between. The CDR3 here is CASSLAGGRSGETQYF. The CDR3 DNA reads TGTGCCAGCAGCTTGGCCGGAGGTCGCAGCGGTGAGACCCAGTACTTC.

This clonotype appeared a few times. This chain links TRBV2 with TRBJ1-5; 7 nucleotides match TRBD1. The germline CDR1 and CDR2 sequences are SNHLY and FYNNEI. V trimming: 7 bases; J trimming: 2 bases; junction bases outside the gene matches: 14. The CDR3 loop spans 17 amino acids. This CDR3 reads CASNPLTGEIGNQPQHF. CDR3 nucleotide sequence: TGTGCCAGCAATCCCCTTACAGGGGAGATTGGCAATCAGCCCCAGCATTTT.